The T cell receptor (beta chain) under discussion was sequenced for a study of cytomegalovirus exposure and HLA in healthy donors. Of note for this clone: Its antigen is not known.

General study results and limits: Despite most TCR sequences being rare, some public TCRs occurred in many donors. That first-cohort TCR clusters tended to co-occur in the 95 to 150 validation repertoires was found in a later analysis.

Losses at the gene ends were 2 bases for V and 1 base for J; bases not matched to a gene: 1. Germline V lookup: CDR1 SGHDT, CDR2 YYEEEE. The CDR3 runs to 14 residues. TCRdb's table, derived via immunoSEQ multiplex PCR, lists solely in-frame clones and lacks some. The table shows about 170,000 clones, with roughly nine tenths occurring only once. The sequencing input was PBMCs. The rearrangement links TRBV5-6 to TRBJ1-1; 8 positions match TRBD1. The sequence was collected from a young man in good health and CMV-seropositive. CDR3 in amino acids: CASSFGQGNTEAFF. For the CDR3, the DNA is TGTGCCAGCAGCTTCGGACAGGGGAACACTGAAGCTTTCTTT.